A selection of T cell receptor beta chains follows, all from one sample in a study of early T cells in non-severe SARS-CoV-2 infection. From the 5' RACE reads, TCRdb called clonotypes with MiXCR, one entry per CDR3 protein. The sample has 99,000 or so distinct CDR3 sequences, around a sixth seen once. Sequences were obtained from whole blood. The receptors here all came from an adult who was a healthcare worker with PCR-confirmed SARS-CoV-2 infection or an uninfected control (not recorded which). Each CDR3 is given with its conserved first and last residue. Each record gives: J gene, CDR3 length, V gene, CDR3 protein.

TRBJ1-1 15 TRBV6-2/TRBV6-3 CASSFGQRVNTEAFF
TRBJ2-4 17 TRBV27 CASSLGRGGQERNIQYF
TRBJ2-7 13 TRBV6-2/TRBV6-3 CASNLAEPYEQYF
TRBJ1-1 13 TRBV12-3/TRBV12-4 CASSFRWDSGPFF
TRBJ2-2 16 TRBV5-6 CASSFPRPGTGGELFF
TRBJ2-1 15 TRBV5-5 CASSGWGTQYNEQFF
TRBJ1-1 14 TRBV28 CASEGYRRYTEAFF
TRBJ1-6 14 TRBV5-4 CASSARQGNSPLHF
TRBJ2-7 13 TRBV29-1 CSAREQGPGEQYF
TRBJ1-1 14 TRBV18 CASSPVHGNTEAFF
TRBJ1-5 15 TRBV6-6 CASSYRGRYNQPQHF
TRBJ1-2 16 TRBV21-1 CASSDEGGFANYGYTF
TRBJ2-4 14 TRBV5-6 CASSLELAKNIQYF
TRBJ2-7 16 TRBV7-2 CASSYVSPGLTYEQYF
TRBJ2-3 15 TRBV12-3/TRBV12-4 CASSLPGQGTDTQYF
TRBJ2-7 11 TRBV6-2/TRBV6-3 CASSSLGEQYF
TRBJ1-1 12 TRBV10-2 CASSEEFTEAFF
TRBJ2-7 15 TRBV4-3 CASSQVAEADYEQYF
TRBJ1-1 15 TRBV12-3/TRBV12-4 CASNAYRGVNTEAFF
TRBJ1-1 12 TRBV7-2 CASSSERSEAFF
TRBJ2-1 15 TRBV7-2 CASSFAGTTYNEQFF
TRBJ1-5 19 TRBV19 CASSQDGAYGGRSNQPQHF
TRBJ2-1 14 TRBV2 CASSEGQIYNEQFF
TRBJ2-2 13 TRBV7-9 CAIMRDGTGELFF
TRBJ1-1 18 TRBV7-2 CASSPKTGLIRLNTEAFF
TRBJ2-6 16 TRBV12-3/TRBV12-4 CASSPRASSGANVLTF
TRBJ2-2 18 TRBV11-2 CASSRPSTRGLNTGELFF
TRBJ1-4 15 TRBV27 CASSQFGSRGEKLFF
TRBJ2-1 12 TRBV5-5 CASSSRVNEQFF